The present T cell receptor beta chain was sequenced within a study of PD-L1 blockade in urothelial cancer. Study-wide background: Blood samples contained a median 141,255 T cells.

Regarding time point: pretreatment peripheral blood. The protocol was immunoSEQ multiplex PCR, while the TCRdb copy is restricted to in-frame clones and leaves out a portion. The data contain some 45,000 clones, about 88% of them singletons. Between the trimmed V and J ends, which lost 6 bases and 3 bases, there was a span of 9 bases. This CDR3 has 12 residues. Germline V lookup: CDR1 MNHNY, CDR2 SVGAGI (reference sequence). This chain links TRBV6-6 with TRBJ2-7, with a possible D match to TRBD1 (6 bases). This specimen consisted of PBMCs, obtained around atezolizumab (anti-PD-L1) treatment. The sequence derives from a donor at least 40 years old with urothelial cancer. CDR3 loop: CASSPTGYEQYF. CDR3 bases: TGTGCCAGCAGCCCGACAGGCTACGAGCAGTACTTC.